Following are 11 T cell receptor beta chains from one sample sequenced in a study of T cell repertoires in ileal Crohn's disease. Sequenced by immunoSEQ multiplex PCR; TCRdb stores in-frame clones only, minus some. The table shows several thousand clones, with 82% occurring only once. Sequenced material: ileal tissue. The receptors shown here come from an adult with Crohn's disease.

The chain couples TRBV29-1 to TRBJ2-3; TRBD1 matches at 10 bases. The trim removed 4 bases at V and 3 bases at J, leaving 10 bases unmatched. CDR1 and CDR2 (germline): SQVTM, ANQGSEA. The length of the CDR3 is 16 residues. CDR3 sequence reads: CSVGDRGQERTDTQYF. In nucleotides, the CDR3 is TGCAGCGTTGGAGACAGGGGGCAGGAAAGGACAGATACGCAGTATTTT.

This chain connects TRBV18 to TRBJ1-1; TRBD1 might be the D (5 bases). The germline V gene has CDR1 KGHSH and CDR2 LQKENI. Trimming took 4 bases from V and 0 from J, leaving 9 bases between them. This CDR3 spans 14 amino acids. The CDR3 bases are TGTGCCAGCTCACGCCAAGGGGTGAACACTGAAGCTTTCTTT. Protein sequence: CASSRQGVNTEAFF. The whole variable domain, remainder taken from reference TRBV18 and TRBJ1-1, is NAGVMQNPRHLVRRRGQEARLRCSPMKGHSHVYWYRQLPEEGLKFMVYLQKENIIDESGMPKERFSAEFPKEGPSILRIQQVVRGDSAAYFCASSRQGVNTEAFFGQGTRLTVV.

The V gene is TRBV5-1, the J gene TRBJ2-7; D ambiguous. V shed 1 base and J shed 6 bases, with 11 bases lying between them. CDR3 size: 13 residues. Germline V CDR1 and CDR2: SGHRS, YFSETQ. CDR3 sequence (DNA): TGCGCCAGCAGCTTGCTGACTTCTTCCGAGCAGTACTTC. This gives the protein CASSLLTSSEQYF. The entire variable domain, with the rest obtained from reference TRBV5-1 and TRBJ2-7, is as follows: KAGVTQTPRYLIKTRGQQVTLSCSPISGHRSVSWYQQTPGQGLQFLFEYFSETQRNKGNFPGRFSGRQFSNSRSEMNVSTLELGDSALYLCASSLLTSSEQYFGPGTRLTVT.

J is TRBJ1-1 and V is TRBV7-2, with 8 bases identical to TRBD1. Germline CDR1 SGHTA, CDR2 FQGNSA. The CDR3 runs 13 residues. The ends lost 5 bases at V and 8 bases at J; junction bases unmatched: 7. CDR3 sequence reads: CASSPDRAREAFF. The CDR3 DNA sequence: TGTGCCAGCAGCCCGGACAGGGCTCGGGAAGCTTTCTTT. Drawing the rest from reference TRBV7-2 and TRBJ1-1, the complete variable domain is GAGVSQSPSNKVTEKGKDVELRCDPISGHTALYWYRQSLGQGLEFLIYFQGNSAPDKSGLPSDRFSAERTGGSVSTLTIQRTQQEDSAVYLCASSPDRAREAFFGQGTRLTVV.

The chain combines TRBV19 with TRBJ1-1; no firm D call. The CDR3 consists of 12 residues. V lost 0 bases and J lost 5, with 4 bases in between. CDR1 and CDR2 from the germline V gene are LNHDA and SQIVND (reference sequence). The CDR3 sequence: CASSIDRTEAFF. CDR3 bases: TGTGCCAGTAGTATAGATAGAACTGAAGCTTTCTTT. Full variable domain (outside the CDR3, taken from reference TRBV19 and TRBJ1-1): DGGITQSPKYLFRKEGQNVTLSCEQNLNHDAMYWYRQDPGQGLRLIYYSQIVNDFQKGDIAEGYSVSREKKESFPLTVTSAQKNPTAFYLCASSIDRTEAFFGQGTRLTVV.

This chain connects TRBV2 to TRBJ1-5; TRBD1 aligns across 11 bases. Trimming took 3 bases from V and 9 from J; bases not matched to a gene: 7. In germline, CDR1 is SNHLY, CDR2 FYNNEI. The CDR3 totals 15 residues. The CDR3 protein is CASSEGQGVVAPQHF. In DNA, the CDR3 is TGTGCCAGCAGTGAGGGACAGGGGGTCGTAGCGCCCCAGCATTTT.

The chain is built from TRBV19 and TRBJ2-1; TRBD2 matches 8 bases. CDR3 size: 17 residues. CDR1 LNHDA and CDR2 SQIVND come from the germline V gene (reference sequence). V was pared by 5 bases and J by 0 bases, with 9 bases of the junction left unmatched. The CDR3 sequence: CASSFSLSGSSYNEQFF. In DNA form, the CDR3 reads TGTGCCAGTAGTTTCTCCTTAAGCGGGAGCTCCTACAATGAGCAGTTCTTC.

The chain has TRBV6-5 and TRBJ1-3; D is uncertain. Trimming took 6 bases from V and 2 from J, leaving 8 bases between them. This CDR3 comprises 13 residues. From germline, CDR1 is MNHEY and CDR2 SVGAGI. CDR3 in amino acids: CASRAGPGNTIYF. CDR3 nucleotide sequence: TGTGCCAGCAGGGCGGGTCCTGGAAACACCATATATTTT.

V is TRBV15 and J is TRBJ2-4; 7 bases map to TRBD2. Looked up from germline, CDR1 is LNHNV and CDR2 is YYDKDF (reference sequence). This CDR3 has 15 amino acids. V was clipped by 0 bases and J by 1 base; unmatched bases: 0. CDR3 sequence reads: CATSREGGAKNIQYF. CDR3 nucleotides: TGTGCCACCAGCAGAGAGGGGGGGGCCAAAAACATTCAGTACTTC.

The chain employs TRBV15 and TRBJ2-3, with 11 bases identical to TRBD2. The CDR3 is 15 amino acids. The V segment lost 5 bases and the J segment 2 bases; nucleotides outside the gene matches: 3. Germline lookup yields CDR1 LNHNV and CDR2 YYDKDF (reference sequence). In DNA, the CDR3 is TGTGCCACCAGCGGGACTAGCGGATTCACAGATACGCAGTATTTT. It yields the protein CATSGTSGFTDTQYF.

The chain recombines TRBV2 with TRBJ2-1; TRBD1 might be the D (5 bases). Germline V gene lookup returns CDR1 SNHLY and CDR2 FYNNEI. The CDR3 consists of 11 residues. With 8 bases removed from V and 9 bases from J, the gap between germline ends came to 11 bases. The CDR3 protein is CASGAFGEQFF. In nucleotides, the CDR3 is TGTGCCAGCGGGGCGTTCGGTGAGCAGTTCTTC.